This T cell receptor beta chain stems from a study of radiotherapy plus CTLA-4 blockade in lung cancer. The V gene's germline CDR1 is SQVTM and CDR2 ANQGSEA. V was clipped by 3 bases and J by 7 bases, with 12 bases between them. The CDR3 is made up of 12 amino acids. Only in-frame clones appear in the TCRdb table, and some are missing; sequencing was by immunoSEQ multiplex PCR. The sample carries about 73,000 clones, roughly 87% recorded once. The material sequenced was peripheral blood, taken from a patient treated with radiotherapy plus ipilimumab. This sequence was found in a human donor with non-small cell lung cancer that progressed on radiotherapy plus ipilimumab. V usage is TRBV29-1 and J usage is TRBJ2-5, with a possible D match to TRBD2 (6 bases). The CDR3 nucleotides read TGCAGCGTTGATTCGGGACTCTGGACCCAGTACTTC. This translates into CSVDSGLWTQYF.